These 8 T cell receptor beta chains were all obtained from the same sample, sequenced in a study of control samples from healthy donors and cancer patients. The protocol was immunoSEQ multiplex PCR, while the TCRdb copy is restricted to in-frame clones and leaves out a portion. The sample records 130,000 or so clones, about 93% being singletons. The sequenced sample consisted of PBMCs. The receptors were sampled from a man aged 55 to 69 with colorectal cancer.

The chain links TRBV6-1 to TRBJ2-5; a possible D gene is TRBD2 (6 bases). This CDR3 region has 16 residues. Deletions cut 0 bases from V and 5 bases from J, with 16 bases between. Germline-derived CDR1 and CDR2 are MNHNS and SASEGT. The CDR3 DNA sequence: TGTGCCAGCAGTGAAGCCTATGGACTATCTGGTGAGACCCAGTACTTC. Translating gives CASSEAYGLSGETQYF.

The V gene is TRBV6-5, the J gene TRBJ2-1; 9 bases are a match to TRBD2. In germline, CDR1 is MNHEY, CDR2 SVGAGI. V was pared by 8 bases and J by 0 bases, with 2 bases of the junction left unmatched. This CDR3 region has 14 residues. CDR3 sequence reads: CASLRGGSYNEQFF. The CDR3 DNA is TGTGCCAGCTTGCGGGGGGGCTCCTACAATGAGCAGTTCTTC.

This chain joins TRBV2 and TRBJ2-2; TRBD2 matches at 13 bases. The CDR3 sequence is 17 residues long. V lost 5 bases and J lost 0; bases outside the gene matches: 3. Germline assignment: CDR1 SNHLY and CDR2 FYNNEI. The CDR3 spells CASSRLAGGANTGELFF. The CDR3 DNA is TGTGCCAGCAGTCGACTAGCGGGGGGCGCGAACACCGGGGAGCTGTTTTTT.

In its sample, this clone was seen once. In nucleotides, the CDR3 is TGTGCCAGCAGTTCCTCTGGGGCCAACGTCCTGACTTTC. Its protein product is CASSSSGANVLTF. The gene calls are TRBV12-3 or TRBV12-4 and TRBJ2-6; no definite D call. The CDR3 sequence is 13 residues long. V lost 4 bases to trimming and J lost 0 bases, with 1 base between them.

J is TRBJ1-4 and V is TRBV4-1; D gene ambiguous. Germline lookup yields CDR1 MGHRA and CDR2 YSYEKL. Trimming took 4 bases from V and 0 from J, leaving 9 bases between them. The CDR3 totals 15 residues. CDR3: CASSPWVATNEKLFF. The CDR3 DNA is TGCGCCAGCAGCCCCTGGGTTGCAACTAATGAAAAACTGTTTTTT.

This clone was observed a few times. The CDR3 sequence is CASSEGTIGELFF. The CDR3 region has the DNA TGTGCCAGCAGTGAAGGGACAATCGGGGAGCTGTTTTTT. The chain is built from TRBV6-1 and TRBJ2-2; D might be TRBD1 (5 bases). The CDR3 covers 13 residues. CDR1 and CDR2 (germline): MNHNS, SASEGT. Trimming cost V 1 base and J 7 bases, with 7 bases left between them.

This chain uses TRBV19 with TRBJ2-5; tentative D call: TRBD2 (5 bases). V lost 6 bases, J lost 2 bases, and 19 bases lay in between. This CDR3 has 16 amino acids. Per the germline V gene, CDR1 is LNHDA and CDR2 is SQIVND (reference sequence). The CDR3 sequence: CASSTQGGRFQETQYF. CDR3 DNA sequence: TGTGCCAGTAGCACCCAAGGAGGACGGTTTCAAGAGACCCAGTACTTC.

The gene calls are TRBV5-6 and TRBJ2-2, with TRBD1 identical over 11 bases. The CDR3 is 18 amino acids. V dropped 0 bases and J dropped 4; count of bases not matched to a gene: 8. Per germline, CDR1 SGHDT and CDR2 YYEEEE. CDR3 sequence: CASSLVGQGVFGTGELFF. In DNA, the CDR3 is TGTGCCAGCAGCTTGGTGGGACAGGGGGTTTTCGGCACCGGGGAGCTGTTTTTT.